The next 6 T cell receptor beta chains were all read from a single sample in a study of control samples from healthy donors and cancer patients. Generated by immunoSEQ multiplex PCR, the TCRdb table keeps only in-frame clones and is missing some. The table has hundreds of thousands of clones, 75% to 95% seen once. Source material: PBMCs. The origin of the receptors is a middle-aged man with head and neck cancer.

J is TRBJ2-5 and V is TRBV5-4; TRBD2 is a possible D gene (5 bases). The CDR3 totals 13 residues. Germline V lookup: CDR1 SGHNT, CDR2 YYREEE (reference sequence). V was clipped by 5 bases and J by 2 bases, with 10 bases between them. In DNA form, the CDR3 reads TGTGCCAGCAGTCGAGGGCTACAAGAGACCCAGTACTTC. It is translated as CASSRGLQETQYF.

V gene TRBV9 combines with J gene TRBJ2-2, with D perhaps matching TRBD2 (6 bases). The CDR3 is made up of 16 amino acids. Germline V gives CDR1 SGDLS, CDR2 YYNGEE. The germline V and J ends were trimmed by 1 base and 1 base, with 11 bases remaining between them. This CDR3 reads CASSVLSGGNTGELFF. In nucleotides, the CDR3 is TGTGCCAGCAGCGTATTGTCCGGGGGGAACACCGGGGAGCTGTTTTTT.

The genes are TRBV7-9 and TRBJ1-1; possible D gene TRBD1, 6 bases. The CDR3 sequence is 15 residues long. Germline values: CDR1 SEHNR, CDR2 FQNEAQ (reference sequence). The germline V and J ends were trimmed by 5 bases and 4 bases, with 17 bases remaining between them. The CDR3: CASSEGGGGSTEAFF. Here the CDR3 DNA reads TGTGCCAGCAGCGAAGGCGGGGGCGGGAGCACTGAAGCTTTCTTT.

This clone was seen a handful of times. The V call is TRBV30, the J call TRBJ2-7; a possible D gene is TRBD2 (6 bases). V was clipped by 3 bases and J by 2 bases, with 14 bases between them. This CDR3 spans 14 amino acids. Germline CDR1 is GTSNPN and CDR2 is SVGIG (reference sequence). The CDR3 bases are TGTGCCTGGAGCGTCGGGACTTCCACCTACGAGCAGTACTTC. Protein sequence: CAWSVGTSTYEQYF.

The chain recombines TRBV7-3 with TRBJ2-1, with a possible D match to TRBD2 (5 bases). Trimming removed 5 bases at V and 5 bases at J, with 13 bases between. CDR1 is SGHTA, CDR2 FQGTGA, per germline. The CDR3 runs to 14 residues. The CDR3: CASSIERLDNEQFF. The DNA of the CDR3 is TGTGCCAGCAGCATCGAGCGGTTAGACAATGAGCAGTTCTTC.

This clone was counted once. The chain uses TRBV28 and TRBJ1-6, with D possibly being TRBD1 (6 bases). The CDR3 sequence is 16 residues long. Trimming removed 5 bases at V and 7 bases at J, with 18 bases between. Germline-derived CDR1 and CDR2 are MDHEN and SYDVKM. The CDR3 nucleotides read TGTGCCAGCAGTCCCGGGGGGGGGCAGTTGAATTCACCCCTCCACTTT. It is translated as CASSPGGGQLNSPLHF. Combining the CDR3 with reference TRBV28 and TRBJ1-6 gives the whole variable domain DVKVTQSSRYLVKRTGEKVFLECVQDMDHENMFWYRQDPGLGLRLIYFSYDVKMKEKGDIPEGYSVSREKKERFSLILESASTNQTSMYLCASSPGGGQLNSPLHFGNGTRLTVT.